Below are 22 T cell receptor beta chains sequenced from a single sample in a study of blood T cell repertoires in COVID-19. Assay used: immunoSEQ multiplex PCR; TCRdb lists only in-frame clones, some missing. The sample lists roughly 300,000 clones, roughly 90% occurring once. The sample consisted of peripheral blood. Receptor source: a man aged 18-30 years who had recovered from COVID-19.

The chain uses TRBV7-7 and TRBJ2-7, with D possibly matching TRBD2 (5 bases). The V end was cut by 1 base, the J end by 0 bases, with 10 bases between. CDR1 is SSHAT, CDR2 FNYEAQ, per germline (reference sequence). The CDR3 spans 15 residues. The DNA of the CDR3 is TGTGCCAGCAGCTTAGGTAGTGGGAGCTCCTACGAGCAGTACTTC. It translates to CASSLGSGSSYEQYF.

The chain links TRBV6-6 to TRBJ2-1; TRBD1 is a possible D gene (6 bases). CDR3 size: 12 residues. Germline V gene sequence: CDR1 MNHNY, CDR2 SVGAGI (reference sequence). V lost 5 bases, J lost 15 bases, and 17 bases lay in between. CDR3 DNA sequence: TGTGCCAGCAGTCTAGCTCCCACAGGGTGGTTCTTC. As protein: CASSLAPTGWFF.

This clone was seen a single time. The chain carries TRBV5-1 and TRBJ2-1; tentatively, D is TRBD2 (6 bases). From germline, CDR1 is SGHRS and CDR2 YFSETQ. The germline V and J ends were trimmed by 2 bases and 5 bases, with 14 bases remaining between them. The CDR3 spans 15 residues. CDR3 sequence (DNA): TGCGCCAGCAGCTTTGATGCTAGCGCAAACAATGAGCAGTTCTTC. Amino acid sequence: CASSFDASANNEQFF. Complete variable domain (other parts from reference TRBV5-1 and TRBJ2-1): KAGVTQTPRYLIKTRGQQVTLSCSPISGHRSVSWYQQTPGQGLQFLFEYFSETQRNKGNFPGRFSGRQFSNSRSEMNVSTLELGDSALYLCASSFDASANNEQFFGPGTRLTVL.

The CDR3 reads CASSNRPGQGAIYEQYF. CDR3 sequence (DNA): TGTGCCAGTAGCAATCGCCCGGGACAGGGGGCTATCTACGAGCAGTACTTC. The chain joins TRBV19 to TRBJ2-7, with 12 positions matching TRBD1. V gave up 6 bases and J gave up 3 bases; unmatched junction bases: 12. Looked up from germline, CDR1 is LNHDA and CDR2 is SQIVND (reference sequence). The CDR3 has 17 residues.

This chain connects TRBV5-6 to TRBJ1-2; unclear D gene. CDR1 is SGHDT and CDR2 is YYEEEE in the germline V gene. The CDR3 length is 13 residues. V was cut by 4 bases and J by 4 bases, with 11 bases left in between. The CDR3, as DNA: TGTGCCAGCAGCCGGGGATCTGGCTATGGCTACACCTTC. Translating gives CASSRGSGYGYTF.

The chain has TRBV18 and TRBJ1-1, with 10 bases matching TRBD1. Germline V lookup: CDR1 KGHSH, CDR2 LQKENI. The CDR3 length is 17 residues. V dropped 0 bases and J dropped 1; count of bases not matched to a gene: 5. The CDR3 loop is CASSPPGQGTTNTEAFF. The CDR3 DNA sequence: TGTGCCAGCTCACCACCGGGACAGGGGACTACGAACACTGAAGCTTTCTTT.

V and J are TRBV11-3 and TRBJ2-3; D might be TRBD1 (6 bases). Deletions cut 5 bases from V and 1 base from J, with 13 bases between. The CDR3 covers 15 residues. From germline, CDR1 is SGHNT and CDR2 YENEEA. The CDR3 nucleotides read TGTGCCAGCAGCCTTGGGGACACCGGCACAGATACGCAGTATTTT. Its translation: CASSLGDTGTDTQYF.

This clone was recorded once. J is TRBJ2-3 and V is TRBV5-1; TRBD1 matches at 8 bases. CDR1 is SGHRS, CDR2 YFSETQ, per germline. J gave up 2 bases and V 4 bases, and 9 bases lay outside the gene matches. This CDR3 has 16 residues. CDR3 protein: CASSPDRGYLTDTQYF. CDR3 in DNA: TGCGCCAGCAGCCCTGACAGGGGCTACCTCACAGATACGCAGTATTTT.

The chain employs TRBV7-9 and TRBJ1-1; D ambiguous. CDR3 length equals 13 residues. The germline gives CDR1 SEHNR, CDR2 FQNEAQ (reference sequence). V was pared by 3 bases and J by 11 bases, with 16 bases between. The CDR3 coding sequence is TGTGCCAGCAGCTTTATTGGGAGAGGATACGCTTTCTTT. It yields the protein CASSFIGRGYAFF.

The rearrangement links TRBV7-8 to TRBJ2-1; 14 bases fit TRBD2. Germline CDR1 reads SGHVS; CDR2 reads FQNEAQ. The CDR3 has 16 residues. The V segment lost 0 bases and the J segment 7 bases; nucleotides outside the gene matches: 2. CDR3 amino acids: CASSLARTSGGNEQFF. CDR3 DNA: TGTGCCAGCAGCTTAGCTCGGACTAGCGGGGGGAATGAGCAGTTCTTC.

V usage is TRBV11-2 and J usage is TRBJ2-1; TRBD2 aligns across 9 bases. Unmatched junction bases numbered 8, after V lost 0 bases and J lost 8 bases. The CDR3 spans 16 residues. CDR1 and CDR2 from the germline V gene are SGHAT and FQNNGV. CDR3 sequence (DNA): TGTGCCAGCAGCTTAGATGCCCAGCGGGAGGATGATGAGCAGTTCTTC. Its translation is CASSLDAQREDDEQFF.

The chain employs TRBV18 and TRBJ1-1, with a possible D match to TRBD1 (6 bases). The CDR3 is 15 amino acids. CDR1 KGHSH and CDR2 LQKENI come from the germline V gene. Trimming took 0 bases from V and 1 from J, leaving 9 bases between them. The CDR3 nucleotides read TGTGCCAGCTCACCACCAGGCAGGGGGAACACTGAAGCTTTCTTT. Protein: CASSPPGRGNTEAFF. The full variable domain, in which reference TRBV18 and TRBJ1-1 provide the parts outside the CDR3, is NAGVMQNPRHLVRRRGQEARLRCSPMKGHSHVYWYRQLPEEGLKFMVYLQKENIIDESGMPKERFSAEFPKEGPSILRIQQVVRGDSAAYFCASSPPGRGNTEAFFGQGTRLTVV.

Many counts were recorded for this clone. The genes are TRBV18 and TRBJ2-7; 9 bases fit TRBD2. V dropped 3 bases and J dropped 2; count of bases not matched to a gene: 11. CDR1 and CDR2 (germline): KGHSH, LQKENI. The CDR3 covers 17 residues. The CDR3 spells CASSPGPSGIPAYEQYF. Here the CDR3 DNA reads TGTGCCAGCTCACCCGGCCCTAGCGGGATCCCCGCCTACGAGCAGTACTTC.

This clone appeared a single time. The chain carries TRBV6-5 and TRBJ1-2; TRBD1 aligns across 8 bases. The CDR3 extends over 15 amino acids. Germline V lookup: CDR1 MNHEY, CDR2 SVGAGI. J was trimmed by 2 bases and V by 6 bases; bases with no gene match: 8. The DNA for the CDR3 is TGTGCCAGCAGGGATATTGGACAGGGAAACTATGGCTACACCTTC. Encoded protein: CASRDIGQGNYGYTF.

This chain joins TRBV11-2 and TRBJ2-1, with a possible D match to TRBD2 (7 bases). The CDR3 consists of 18 residues. Deletions cut 5 bases from V and 4 bases from J, with 24 bases between. From germline, CDR1 is SGHAT and CDR2 FQNNGV. The CDR3 protein is CASSQTGSRDYNYNEQFF. DNA of the CDR3: TGTGCCAGCAGCCAGACAGGATCCCGGGACTACAATTACAATGAGCAGTTCTTC. The complete variable domain, with remaining parts taken from reference TRBV11-2 and TRBJ2-1, reads EAGVAQSPRYKIIEKRQSVAFWCNPISGHATLYWYQQILGQGPKLLIQFQNNGVVDDSQLPKDRFSAERLKGVDSTLKIQPAKLEDSAVYLCASSQTGSRDYNYNEQFFGPGTRLTVL.

The rearrangement links TRBV4-2 to TRBJ2-7; 9 nucleotides align to TRBD2. CDR3 length: 15 residues. Germline CDR1 reads LGHNA; CDR2 reads YNFKEQ. With V trimmed by 0 bases and J by 2 bases, 2 bases remained unmatched. The CDR3 DNA reads TGTGCCAGCAGCCAAGATCGACTAGCGGCCTACGAGCAGTACTTC. It translates to CASSQDRLAAYEQYF.

The V and J genes are TRBV27 and TRBJ2-2; 9 positions match TRBD1. The germline CDR1 and CDR2 sequences are MNHEY and SMNVEV (reference sequence). This CDR3 region has 14 residues. J gave up 4 bases and V 6 bases, and 3 bases lay outside the gene matches. In DNA, the CDR3 is TGTGCCAGCAGACAGGGGGCGCCCACCGGGGAGCTGTTTTTT. Amino acids: CASRQGAPTGELFF.

This chain connects TRBV7-2 to TRBJ1-3; 9 nucleotides agree with TRBD1. The ends lost 0 bases at V and 2 bases at J; junction bases unmatched: 2. In germline, CDR1 is SGHTA, CDR2 FQGNSA. The CDR3 is made up of 16 amino acids. The CDR3 sequence is CASSLAGTGTGNTIYF. DNA of the CDR3: TGTGCCAGCAGCTTAGCGGGGACAGGGACTGGAAACACCATATATTTT. Drawing the rest from reference TRBV7-2 and TRBJ1-3, the complete variable domain is GAGVSQSPSNKVTEKGKDVELRCDPISGHTALYWYRQSLGQGLEFLIYFQGNSAPDKSGLPSDRFSAERTGGSVSTLTIQRTQQEDSAVYLCASSLAGTGTGNTIYFGEGSWLTVV.

V usage is TRBV19 and J usage is TRBJ1-5, with TRBD1 identical over 8 bases. CDR1 is LNHDA, CDR2 SQIVND, per germline (reference sequence). V was pared by 6 bases and J by 5 bases, with 9 bases of the junction left unmatched. The CDR3 is 15 residues long. This chain's CDR3 is CASSPPTGEDQPQHF. The CDR3 coding sequence is TGTGCCAGTAGCCCCCCGACAGGGGAGGATCAGCCCCAGCATTTT. Combining the CDR3 with reference TRBV19 and TRBJ1-5 gives the whole variable domain DGGITQSPKYLFRKEGQNVTLSCEQNLNHDAMYWYRQDPGQGLRLIYYSQIVNDFQKGDIAEGYSVSREKKESFPLTVTSAQKNPTAFYLCASSPPTGEDQPQHFGDGTRLSIL.

The rearrangement joins TRBV7-6 to TRBJ2-7, with 10 bases matching TRBD2. CDR1 is SGHVS, CDR2 FNYEAQ, per germline. The V and J ends lost 5 bases and 3 bases, in that order; junction bases with no gene match: 4. The CDR3 is 14 amino acids. The CDR3 nucleotides are TGTGCCAGCAGCGACCGACTAGCGGGCTACGAGCAGTACTTC. This translates into CASSDRLAGYEQYF. The complete variable domain, with remaining parts taken from reference TRBV7-6 and TRBJ2-7, reads GAGVSQSPRYKVTKRGQDVALRCDPISGHVSLYWYRQALGQGPEFLTYFNYEAQQDKSGLPNDRFSAERPEGSISTLTIQRTEQRDSAMYRCASSDRLAGYEQYFGPGTRLTVT.

This clone was picked up one time. The rearrangement joins TRBV5-1 to TRBJ1-2; D is possibly TRBD1 (6 bases). V lost 4 bases and J lost 4, with 20 bases in between. From germline, CDR1 is SGHRS and CDR2 YFSETQ. The length of the CDR3 is 16 residues. Written as DNA, the CDR3 is TGCGCCAGCAGCCTATCCGGGACAAAAGGATCCTATGGCTACACCTTC. This gives the protein CASSLSGTKGSYGYTF.

The rearrangement joins TRBV19 to TRBJ2-2, with a possible D match to TRBD1 (5 bases). The CDR3 is 14 residues long. V gave up 4 bases and J gave up 2 bases, with 8 bases separating them. Germline CDR1 LNHDA, CDR2 SQIVND (reference sequence). The CDR3 sequence: CASSTGYNTGELFF. The CDR3 nucleotides are TGTGCCAGTAGTACAGGGTACAACACCGGGGAGCTGTTTTTT.